Shown below are 14 T cell receptor beta chains from a single sample sequenced in a study of blood T cell repertoires in COVID-19. Here immunoSEQ multiplex PCR was the method, and the copy in TCRdb shows in-frame clones only, minus some. The profile shows hundreds of thousands of clones, around nine tenths of them singletons. The sample consisted of peripheral blood. Receptors were obtained from a man aged 60 to 75 with COVID-19, enrolled during active disease.

V usage is TRBV5-1 and J usage is TRBJ1-2; tentatively, D is TRBD1 (5 bases). The CDR3 is 15 residues long. Trimming cost V 4 bases and J 3 bases, with 16 bases left between them. Germline CDR1 and CDR2: SGHRS and YFSETQ. The CDR3 DNA follows: TGCGCCAGCAGCCTGGGGGGACTCCGGGACTATGGCTACACCTTC. It encodes CASSLGGLRDYGYTF.

The chain is built from TRBV5-4 and TRBJ2-7; 9 bases are a match to TRBD2. This CDR3 region has 16 residues. Germline V CDR1 and CDR2: SGHNT, YYREEE (reference sequence). Trimming removed 4 bases from V and 0 bases from J; junction bases left unmatched: 8. The CDR3 DNA follows: TGTGCCAGCAGCCCAAGTAGCGGGAGCCGCTCCTACGAGCAGTACTTC. Translation gives CASSPSSGSRSYEQYF.

The chain is built from TRBV9 and TRBJ2-1, with D tentatively TRBD2 (6 bases). The CDR3 loop spans 16 amino acids. Trimming cost V 1 base and J 0 bases, with 11 bases left between them. The germline V gene has CDR1 SGDLS and CDR2 YYNGEE. CDR3 loop: CASSVSAGRSYNEQFF. The CDR3 nucleotides are TGTGCCAGCAGCGTAAGTGCGGGGCGCTCCTACAATGAGCAGTTCTTC.

This clone was observed once. The chain has TRBV10-3 and TRBJ2-2; 10 nucleotides line up with TRBD1. The CDR3 is 15 amino acids. Germline values: CDR1 ENHRY, CDR2 SYGVKD. The V segment lost 2 bases and the J segment 3 bases; nucleotides outside the gene matches: 0. This CDR3 is CAISEGQGDTGELFF. Here the CDR3 DNA reads TGTGCCATCAGTGAGGGACAGGGGGACACCGGGGAGCTGTTTTTT.

This rearrangement joins TRBV5-6 to TRBJ1-1; 7 positions agree with TRBD1. This CDR3 spans 12 amino acids. The V and J ends lost 0 bases and 10 bases, in that order; junction bases with no gene match: 3. Germline assignment: CDR1 SGHDT and CDR2 YYEEEE. The CDR3 protein is CASSLEAGGAFF. The DNA of the CDR3 is TGTGCCAGCAGCTTGGAGGCAGGGGGAGCTTTCTTT.

This chain joins TRBV27 and TRBJ1-4, with 10 bases lining up with TRBD1. The germline V gene has CDR1 MNHEY and CDR2 SMNVEV (reference sequence). CDR3 length: 14 residues. V was pared by 5 bases and J by 12 bases, with 9 bases of the junction left unmatched. DNA for the CDR3: TGTGCCAGCAGTCGAGACAGGGGGCTCTCGGAACTGTTTTTT. This gives the protein CASSRDRGLSELFF.

V and J are TRBV19 and TRBJ1-5, with 8 bases lining up with TRBD1. The CDR3 consists of 16 residues. Germline V gene sequence: CDR1 LNHDA, CDR2 SQIVND (reference sequence). J was trimmed by 5 bases and V by 1 base; bases with no gene match: 7. CDR3 sequence: CASSIGRGRLDQPQHF. The CDR3 bases are TGTGCCAGTAGTATAGGCAGGGGGCGTTTGGATCAGCCCCAGCATTTT.

The genes are TRBV7-8 and TRBJ1-3; 7 bases map to TRBD1. The CDR3 runs 15 residues. V trimming: 7 bases; J trimming: 2 bases; junction bases outside the gene matches: 8. Germline lookup yields CDR1 SGHVS and CDR2 FQNEAQ. Here the CDR3 reads CASNERTGPGNTIYF. The CDR3 coding sequence is TGTGCCAGCAATGAGAGGACAGGCCCTGGAAACACCATATATTTT.

This chain links TRBV6-4 with TRBJ2-2, with 8 bases aligning to TRBD1. Germline loops: CDR1 MRHNA, CDR2 SNTAGT. The CDR3 length is 15 residues. V was pared by 6 bases and J by 3 bases, with 6 bases of the junction left unmatched. The CDR3 nucleotides are TGTGCCAGCAGCGCCGGGACAGGTCACACCGGGGAGCTGTTTTTT. Translated, it gives CASSAGTGHTGELFF.

CDR3 amino acids: CASSQDGTGGVGTEAFF. The CDR3 bases are TGCGCCAGCAGCCAAGATGGGACAGGGGGCGTGGGTACTGAAGCTTTCTTT. The V and J genes are TRBV4-1 and TRBJ1-1, with TRBD1 identical over 12 bases. V lost 0 bases to trimming and J lost 5 bases; unmatched junction nucleotides: 7. Germline CDR1 MGHRA, CDR2 YSYEKL. The CDR3 is 17 amino acids.

This clone was seen only a few times. The chain carries TRBV5-1 and TRBJ1-3; no reliable D call. V was shortened by 4 bases and J by 4 bases, with 18 bases between the two germline ends. The CDR3 runs 16 residues. Germline-derived CDR1 and CDR2 are SGHRS and YFSETQ. The CDR3 coding sequence is TGCGCCAGCAGCCCCCGAGCCCAAGGCGGCGGAAACACCATATATTTT. This gives the protein CASSPRAQGGGNTIYF. The full variable domain, completed using reference TRBV5-1 and TRBJ1-3, is KAGVTQTPRYLIKTRGQQVTLSCSPISGHRSVSWYQQTPGQGLQFLFEYFSETQRNKGNFPGRFSGRQFSNSRSEMNVSTLELGDSALYLCASSPRAQGGGNTIYFGEGSWLTVV.

CDR3 coding DNA: TGTGCCAGTAGTATCCTCCCTAGCGGGGGGAAACCCAATGAGCAGTTCTTC. Encoded protein: CASSILPSGGKPNEQFF. The chain is built from TRBV19 and TRBJ2-1; TRBD2 matches at 11 bases. Losses at the gene ends were 3 bases for V and 6 bases for J; bases not matched to a gene: 10. Germline V gene lookup returns CDR1 LNHDA and CDR2 SQIVND (reference sequence). The CDR3 contains 17 residues.

The chain employs TRBV30 and TRBJ1-1; TRBD1 aligns across 7 bases. Germline V gives CDR1 GTSNPN, CDR2 SVGIG (reference sequence). The trim removed 8 bases at V and 7 bases at J, leaving 10 bases unmatched. The CDR3 totals 12 residues. The CDR3 loop is CAQNSQGVEAFF. Here the CDR3 DNA reads TGTGCCCAAAATTCTCAGGGGGTTGAAGCTTTCTTT.

This clone was picked up one time. This chain connects TRBV6-5 to TRBJ2-7; 7 bases agree with TRBD2. Germline loops: CDR1 MNHEY, CDR2 SVGAGI. The CDR3 contains 15 residues. Trimming cost V 2 bases and J 3 bases; bases outside gene matches: 7. CDR3 sequence (DNA): TGTGCCAGCAGTTACGCGCGGGGGAAGATCTACGAGCAGTACTTC. It is translated as CASSYARGKIYEQYF.